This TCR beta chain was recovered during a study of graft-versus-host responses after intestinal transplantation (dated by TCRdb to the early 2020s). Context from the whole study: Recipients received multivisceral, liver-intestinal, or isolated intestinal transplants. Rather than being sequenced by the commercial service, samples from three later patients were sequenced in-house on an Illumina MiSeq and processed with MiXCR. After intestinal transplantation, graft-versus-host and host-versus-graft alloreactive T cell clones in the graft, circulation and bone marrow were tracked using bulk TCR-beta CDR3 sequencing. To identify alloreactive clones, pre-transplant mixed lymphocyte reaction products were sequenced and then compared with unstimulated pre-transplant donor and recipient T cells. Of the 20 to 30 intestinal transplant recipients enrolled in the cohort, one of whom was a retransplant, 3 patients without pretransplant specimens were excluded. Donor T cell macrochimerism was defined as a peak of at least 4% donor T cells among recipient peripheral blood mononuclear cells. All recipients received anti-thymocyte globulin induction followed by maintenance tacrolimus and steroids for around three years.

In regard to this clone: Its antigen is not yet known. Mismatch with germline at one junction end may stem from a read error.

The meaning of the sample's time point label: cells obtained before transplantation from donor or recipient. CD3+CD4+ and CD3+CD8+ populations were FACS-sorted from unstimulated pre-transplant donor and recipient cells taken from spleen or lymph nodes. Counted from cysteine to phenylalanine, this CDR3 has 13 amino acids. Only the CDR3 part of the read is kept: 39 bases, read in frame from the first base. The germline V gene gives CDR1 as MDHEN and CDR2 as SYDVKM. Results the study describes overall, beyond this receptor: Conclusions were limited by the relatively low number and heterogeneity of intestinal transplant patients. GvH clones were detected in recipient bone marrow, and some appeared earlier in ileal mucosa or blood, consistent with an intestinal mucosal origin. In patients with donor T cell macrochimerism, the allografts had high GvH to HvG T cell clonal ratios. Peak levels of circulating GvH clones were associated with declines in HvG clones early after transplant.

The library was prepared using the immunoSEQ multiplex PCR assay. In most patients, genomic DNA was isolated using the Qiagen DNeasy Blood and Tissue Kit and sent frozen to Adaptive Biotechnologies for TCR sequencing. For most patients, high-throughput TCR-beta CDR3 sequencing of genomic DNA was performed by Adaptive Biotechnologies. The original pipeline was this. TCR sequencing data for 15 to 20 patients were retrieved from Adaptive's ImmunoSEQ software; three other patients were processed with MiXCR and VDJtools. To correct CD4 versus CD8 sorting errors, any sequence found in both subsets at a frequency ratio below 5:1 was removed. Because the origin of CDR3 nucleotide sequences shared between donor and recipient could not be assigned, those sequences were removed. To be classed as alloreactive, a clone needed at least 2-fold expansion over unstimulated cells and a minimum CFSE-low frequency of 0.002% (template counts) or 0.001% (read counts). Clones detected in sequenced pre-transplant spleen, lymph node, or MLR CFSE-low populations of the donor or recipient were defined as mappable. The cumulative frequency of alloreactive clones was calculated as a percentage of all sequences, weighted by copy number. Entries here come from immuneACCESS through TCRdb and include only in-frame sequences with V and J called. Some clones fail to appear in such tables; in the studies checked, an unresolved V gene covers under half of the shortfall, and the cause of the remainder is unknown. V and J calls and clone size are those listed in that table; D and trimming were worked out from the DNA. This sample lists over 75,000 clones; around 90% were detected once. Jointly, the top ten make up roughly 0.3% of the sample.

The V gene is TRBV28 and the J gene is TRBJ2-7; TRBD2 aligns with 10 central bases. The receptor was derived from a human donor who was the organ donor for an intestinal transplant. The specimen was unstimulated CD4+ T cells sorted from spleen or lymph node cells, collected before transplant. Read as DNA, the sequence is TGTGCCAGCAGTTTATACGTTACTAGCGGGACCCTCTTC. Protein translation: CASSLYVTSGTLF.